Listed here are 5 T cell receptor beta chains from one sample, sequenced in a study of T-cell memory formation after mild COVID-19. In TCRdb, the 5' RACE reads were re-called with MiXCR into one record per CDR3 protein. In the table there are 450,000 to 650,000 distinct CDR3 sequences, roughly 20% of which are singletons. Material for sequencing was PBMCs or a T cell subset sorted from them (not recorded which). Source of these receptors: an adult woman who had mild COVID-19 (a few samples of this study predate the infection). Cell type and time point are not known.

This clonotype was detected only a few times. J is TRBJ1-5 and V is TRBV2; D might be TRBD1 (5 bases). The CDR3 has 16 amino acids. V was trimmed by 7 bases and J by 2 bases, leaving 18 bases between them. Germline CDR1 reads SNHLY; CDR2 reads FYNNEI. CDR3 nucleotide sequence: TGTGCCAGCACAGGAACGGGGACCACTGGCAATCAGCCCCAGCATTTT. It yields the protein CASTGTGTTGNQPQHF.

DNA for the CDR3: TGTGCCAGCAGCGGGGGGCTACAGGGACTAGGAAACACCATATATTTT. It specifies CASSGGLQGLGNTIYF. The V call is TRBV5-4, the J call TRBJ1-3, with D possibly matching TRBD1 (6 bases). V gave up 4 bases and J gave up 4 bases, with 18 bases separating them. Germline loops: CDR1 SGHNT, CDR2 YYREEE (reference sequence). This CDR3 is 16 amino acids long.

This clonotype was detected a few times. V gene TRBV27 combines with J gene TRBJ2-3; D is perhaps TRBD1 (6 bases). V lost 2 bases, J lost 4 bases, and 13 bases lay in between. Germline CDR1 is MNHEY and CDR2 is SMNVEV (reference sequence). The CDR3 sequence is 15 residues long. CDR3 sequence (DNA): TGTGCCAGCAGTTTAAAGGCAGGGGTGGCAGATACGCAGTATTTT. This codes for CASSLKAGVADTQYF.

The J gene is TRBJ2-1, the V gene TRBV9; 10 bases fit TRBD2. Germline V CDR1 and CDR2: SGDLS, YYNGEE. CDR3 length: 17 amino acids. J was trimmed by 9 bases and V by 3 bases; bases with no gene match: 15. The CDR3 bases are TGTGCCAGCAGCGCCGATGAGACGGTCGTAGCGGGAGGTGAGCAGTTCTTC. Protein: CASSADETVVAGGEQFF.

The sample holds a few counts of this clonotype. V usage is TRBV7-6 and J usage is TRBJ1-1; no firm D call. V lost 1 base and J 0 bases, leaving 6 bases between the germline ends. This CDR3 has 14 amino acids. Germline CDR1 is SGHVS and CDR2 is FNYEAQ. This chain's CDR3 is CASSLGYVNTEAFF. The DNA of the CDR3 is TGTGCCAGCAGCTTAGGGTACGTGAACACTGAAGCTTTCTTT.